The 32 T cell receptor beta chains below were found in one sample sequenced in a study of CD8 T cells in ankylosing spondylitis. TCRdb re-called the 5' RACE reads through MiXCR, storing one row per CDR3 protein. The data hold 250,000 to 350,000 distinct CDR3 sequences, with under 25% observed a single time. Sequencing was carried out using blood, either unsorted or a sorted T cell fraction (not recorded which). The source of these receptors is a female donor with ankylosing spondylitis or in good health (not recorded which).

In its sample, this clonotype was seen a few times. CDR3 loop: CSASQSASWYTDTQYF. The DNA of the CDR3 is TGCAGTGCTAGTCAGTCAGCATCGTGGTACACAGATACGCAGTATTTT. The rearrangement joins TRBV20-1 to TRBJ2-3; no definite D call. The germline V and J ends were trimmed by 3 bases and 2 bases, with 18 bases remaining between them. The CDR3 spans 16 residues. Germline assignment: CDR1 DFQATT and CDR2 SNEGSKA (reference sequence).

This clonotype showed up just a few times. CDR3 sequence: CSASSSSGGLYEQYF. The DNA for the CDR3 is TGCAGTGCTTCGTCTTCTAGTGGGGGGCTCTACGAGCAGTACTTC. This rearrangement joins TRBV20-1 to TRBJ2-7, with D perhaps matching TRBD1 or TRBD2 (6 bases each). The germline CDR1 and CDR2 sequences are DFQATT and SNEGSKA (reference sequence). This CDR3 is built from 15 residues. V dropped 5 bases and J dropped 3 bases, with 20 bases sitting between them.

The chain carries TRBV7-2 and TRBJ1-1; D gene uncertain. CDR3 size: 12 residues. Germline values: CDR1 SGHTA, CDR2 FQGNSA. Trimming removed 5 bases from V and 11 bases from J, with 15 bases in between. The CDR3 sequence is CASSQATRTAFF. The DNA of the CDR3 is TGTGCCAGCAGCCAGGCGACCCGAACGGCTTTCTTT.

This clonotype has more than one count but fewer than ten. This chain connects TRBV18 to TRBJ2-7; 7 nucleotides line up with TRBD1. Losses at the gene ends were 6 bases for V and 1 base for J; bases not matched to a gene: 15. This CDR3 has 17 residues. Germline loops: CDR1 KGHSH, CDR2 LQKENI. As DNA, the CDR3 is TGTGCCAGCTCGAGGGGGACAGTCGGGGACGCTTCCTACGAGCAGTACTTC. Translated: CASSRGTVGDASYEQYF.

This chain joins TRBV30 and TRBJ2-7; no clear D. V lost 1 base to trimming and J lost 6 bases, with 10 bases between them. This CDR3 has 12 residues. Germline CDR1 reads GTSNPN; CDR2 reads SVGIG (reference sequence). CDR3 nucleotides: TGTGCCTGGAGTGACAGAGTGAGCGAGCAGTACTTC. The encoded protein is CAWSDRVSEQYF. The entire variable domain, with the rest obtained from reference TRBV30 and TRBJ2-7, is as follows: SQTIHQWPATLVQPVGSPLSLECTVEGTSNPNLYWYRQAAGRGLQLLFYSVGIGQISSEVPQNLSASRPQDRQFILSSKKLLLSDSGFYLCAWSDRVSEQYFGPGTRLTVT.

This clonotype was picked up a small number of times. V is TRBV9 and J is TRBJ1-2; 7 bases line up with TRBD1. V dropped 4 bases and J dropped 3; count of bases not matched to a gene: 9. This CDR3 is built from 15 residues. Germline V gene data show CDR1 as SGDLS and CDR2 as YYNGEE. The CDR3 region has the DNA TGTGCCAGCAGCCCAAGGGGGCAACCGTACTATGGCTACACCTTC. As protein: CASSPRGQPYYGYTF.

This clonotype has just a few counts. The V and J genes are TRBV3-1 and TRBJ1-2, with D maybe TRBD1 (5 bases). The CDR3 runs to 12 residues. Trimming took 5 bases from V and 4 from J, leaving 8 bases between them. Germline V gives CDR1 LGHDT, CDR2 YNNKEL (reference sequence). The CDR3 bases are TGTGCCAGCAGCGACAGACTCTATGGCTACACCTTC. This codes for CASSDRLYGYTF.

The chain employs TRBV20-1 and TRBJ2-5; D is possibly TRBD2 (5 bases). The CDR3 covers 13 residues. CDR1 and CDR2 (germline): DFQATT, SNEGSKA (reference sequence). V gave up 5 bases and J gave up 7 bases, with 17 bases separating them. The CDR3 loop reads CSAVRTQPATQYF. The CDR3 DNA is TGCAGTGCTGTCCGGACTCAACCAGCGACCCAGTACTTC.

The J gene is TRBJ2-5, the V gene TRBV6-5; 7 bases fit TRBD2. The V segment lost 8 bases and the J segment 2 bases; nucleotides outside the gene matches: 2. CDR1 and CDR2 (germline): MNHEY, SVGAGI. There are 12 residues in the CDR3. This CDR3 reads CASGREQETQYF. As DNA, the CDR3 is TGTGCCAGCGGGAGGGAACAAGAGACCCAGTACTTC.

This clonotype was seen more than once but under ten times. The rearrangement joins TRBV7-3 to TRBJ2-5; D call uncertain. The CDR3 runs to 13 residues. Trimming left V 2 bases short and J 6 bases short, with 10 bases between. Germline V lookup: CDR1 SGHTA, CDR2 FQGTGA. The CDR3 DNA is TGTGCCAGCAGCTTAGGGGTAGAGAAGACCCAGTACTTC. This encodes CASSLGVEKTQYF.

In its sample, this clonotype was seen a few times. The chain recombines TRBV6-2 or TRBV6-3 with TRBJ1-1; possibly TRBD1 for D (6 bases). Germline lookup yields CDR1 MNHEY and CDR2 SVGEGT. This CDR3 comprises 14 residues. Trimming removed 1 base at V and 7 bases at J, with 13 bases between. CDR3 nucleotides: TGTGCCAGCAGTTACTTAACAGGGATTAGTGAAGCTTTCTTT. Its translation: CASSYLTGISEAFF.

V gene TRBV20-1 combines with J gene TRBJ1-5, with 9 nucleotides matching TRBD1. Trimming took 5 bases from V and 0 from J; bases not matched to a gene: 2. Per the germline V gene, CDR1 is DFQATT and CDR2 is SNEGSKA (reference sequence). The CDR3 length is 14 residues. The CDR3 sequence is CSAPGQGSNQPQHF. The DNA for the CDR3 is TGCAGTGCTCCGGGACAGGGTAGCAATCAGCCCCAGCATTTT.

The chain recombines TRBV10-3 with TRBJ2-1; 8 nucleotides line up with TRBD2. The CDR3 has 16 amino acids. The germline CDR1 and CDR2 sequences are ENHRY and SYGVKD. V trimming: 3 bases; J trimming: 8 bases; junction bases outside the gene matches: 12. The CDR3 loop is CAISDPSGTRMDEQFF. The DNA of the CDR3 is TGTGCCATCAGTGACCCCTCCGGGACTAGGATGGATGAGCAGTTCTTC.

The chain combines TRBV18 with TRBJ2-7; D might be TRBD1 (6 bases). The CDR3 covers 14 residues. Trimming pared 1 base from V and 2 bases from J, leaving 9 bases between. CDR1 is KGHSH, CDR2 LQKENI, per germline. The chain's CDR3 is CASSPRGPPYEQYF. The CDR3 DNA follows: TGTGCCAGCTCACCACGGGGGCCCCCCTACGAGCAGTACTTC.

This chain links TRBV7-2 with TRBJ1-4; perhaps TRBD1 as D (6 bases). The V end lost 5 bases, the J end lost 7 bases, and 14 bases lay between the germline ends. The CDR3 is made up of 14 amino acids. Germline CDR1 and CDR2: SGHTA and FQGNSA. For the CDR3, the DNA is TGTGCCAGCAGCCAAACAGGGTCGGGTGAAAAACTGTTTTTT. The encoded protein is CASSQTGSGEKLFF. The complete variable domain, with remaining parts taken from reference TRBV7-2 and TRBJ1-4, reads GAGVSQSPSNKVTEKGKDVELRCDPISGHTALYWYRQSLGQGLEFLIYFQGNSAPDKSGLPSDRFSAERTGGSVSTLTIQRTQQEDSAVYLCASSQTGSGEKLFFGSGTQLSVL.

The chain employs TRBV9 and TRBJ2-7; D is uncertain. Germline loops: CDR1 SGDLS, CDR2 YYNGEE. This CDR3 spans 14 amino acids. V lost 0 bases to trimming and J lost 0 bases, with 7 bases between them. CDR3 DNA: TGTGCCAGCAGCGTAGGGGTCCCCTCCTACGAGCAGTACTTC. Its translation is CASSVGVPSYEQYF. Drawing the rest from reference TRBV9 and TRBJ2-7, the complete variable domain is DSGVTQTPKHLITATGQRVTLRCSPRSGDLSVYWYQQSLDQGLQFLIQYYNGEERAKGNILERFSAQQFPDLHSELNLSSLELGDSALYFCASSVGVPSYEQYFGPGTRLTVT.

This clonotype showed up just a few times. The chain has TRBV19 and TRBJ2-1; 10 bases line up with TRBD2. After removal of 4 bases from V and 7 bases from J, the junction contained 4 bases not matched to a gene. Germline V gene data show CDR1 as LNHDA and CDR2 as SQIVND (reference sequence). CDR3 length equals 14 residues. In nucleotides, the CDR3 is TGTGCCAGTAGTAGCCAGCGGGAGGGAAATGAGCAGTTCTTC. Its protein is CASSSQREGNEQFF. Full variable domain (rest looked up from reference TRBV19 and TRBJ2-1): DGGITQSPKYLFRKEGQNVTLSCEQNLNHDAMYWYRQDPGQGLRLIYYSQIVNDFQKGDIAEGYSVSREKKESFPLTVTSAQKNPTAFYLCASSSQREGNEQFFGPGTRLTVL.

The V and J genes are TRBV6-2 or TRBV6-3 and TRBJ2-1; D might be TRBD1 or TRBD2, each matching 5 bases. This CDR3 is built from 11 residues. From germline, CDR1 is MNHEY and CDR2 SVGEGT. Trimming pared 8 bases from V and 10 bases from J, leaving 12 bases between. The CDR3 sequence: CASARDVEQFF. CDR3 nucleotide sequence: TGTGCCAGCGCCAGGGACGTCGAGCAGTTCTTC.

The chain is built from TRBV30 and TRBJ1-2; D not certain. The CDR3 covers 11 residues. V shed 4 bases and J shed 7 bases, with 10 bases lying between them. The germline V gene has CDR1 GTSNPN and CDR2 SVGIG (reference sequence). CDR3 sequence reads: CAWTLGAGYTF. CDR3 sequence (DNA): TGTGCCTGGACCTTGGGAGCTGGCTACACCTTC. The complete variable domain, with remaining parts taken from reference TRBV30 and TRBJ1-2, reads SQTIHQWPATLVQPVGSPLSLECTVEGTSNPNLYWYRQAAGRGLQLLFYSVGIGQISSEVPQNLSASRPQDRQFILSSKKLLLSDSGFYLCAWTLGAGYTFGSGTRLTVV.

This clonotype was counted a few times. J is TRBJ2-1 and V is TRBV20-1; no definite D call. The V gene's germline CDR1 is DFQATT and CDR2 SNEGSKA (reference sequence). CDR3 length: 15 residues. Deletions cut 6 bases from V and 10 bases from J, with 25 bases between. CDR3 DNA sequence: TGCAGTGCCACCCACGGGCAGGTTGTTGAGGAAGAGCAGTTCTTC. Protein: CSATHGQVVEEEQFF.

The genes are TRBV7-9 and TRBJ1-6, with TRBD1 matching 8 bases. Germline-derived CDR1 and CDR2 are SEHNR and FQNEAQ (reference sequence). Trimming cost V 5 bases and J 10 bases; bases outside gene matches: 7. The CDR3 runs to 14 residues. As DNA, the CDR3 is TGTGCCAGCAGCGACCGGACAGGGCACTCACCCCTCCACTTT. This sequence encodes CASSDRTGHSPLHF.

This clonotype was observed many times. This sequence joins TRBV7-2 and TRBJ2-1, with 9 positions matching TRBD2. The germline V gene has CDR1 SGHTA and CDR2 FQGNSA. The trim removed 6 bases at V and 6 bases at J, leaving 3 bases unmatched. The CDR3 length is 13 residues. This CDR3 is CASRSSGSNEQFF. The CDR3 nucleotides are TGTGCCAGCAGGAGTAGCGGGAGCAATGAGCAGTTCTTC.

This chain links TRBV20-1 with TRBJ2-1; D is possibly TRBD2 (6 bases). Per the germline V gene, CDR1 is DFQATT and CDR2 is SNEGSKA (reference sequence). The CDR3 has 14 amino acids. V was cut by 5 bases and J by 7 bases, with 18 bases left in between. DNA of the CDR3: TGCAGTGCTCCGGGAGCCTTGGGCCTGAATGAGCAGTTCTTC. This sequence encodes CSAPGALGLNEQFF.

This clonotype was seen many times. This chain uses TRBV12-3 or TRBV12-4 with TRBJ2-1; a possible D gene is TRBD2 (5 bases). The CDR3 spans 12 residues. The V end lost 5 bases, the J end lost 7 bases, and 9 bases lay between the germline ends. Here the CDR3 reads CASSARGNEQFF. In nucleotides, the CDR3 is TGTGCCAGCAGTGCTCGGGGAAATGAGCAGTTCTTC.

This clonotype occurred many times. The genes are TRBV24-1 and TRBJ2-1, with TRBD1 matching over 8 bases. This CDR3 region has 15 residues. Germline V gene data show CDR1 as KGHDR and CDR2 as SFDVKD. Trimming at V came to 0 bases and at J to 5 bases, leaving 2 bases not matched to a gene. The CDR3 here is CATSDLGTGDNEQFF. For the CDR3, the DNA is TGTGCCACCAGTGATTTGGGGACAGGCGACAATGAGCAGTTCTTC.

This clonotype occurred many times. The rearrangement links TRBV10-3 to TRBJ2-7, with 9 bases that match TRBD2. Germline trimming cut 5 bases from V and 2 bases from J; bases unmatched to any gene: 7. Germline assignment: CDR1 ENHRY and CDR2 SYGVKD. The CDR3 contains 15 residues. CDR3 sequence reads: CAISHSGRRTYEQYF. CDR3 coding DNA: TGTGCCATCAGTCATAGCGGGAGACGGACCTACGAGCAGTACTTC.

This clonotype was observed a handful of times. The CDR3 region is CASSYSPLNGYTF. CDR3 sequence (DNA): TGTGCCAGCAGTTACTCACCGCTTAATGGCTACACCTTC. The chain recombines TRBV6-5 with TRBJ1-2; D is uncertain. The CDR3 has 13 amino acids. The germline CDR1 and CDR2 sequences are MNHEY and SVGAGI. V gave up 0 bases and J gave up 6 bases, with 8 bases separating them.

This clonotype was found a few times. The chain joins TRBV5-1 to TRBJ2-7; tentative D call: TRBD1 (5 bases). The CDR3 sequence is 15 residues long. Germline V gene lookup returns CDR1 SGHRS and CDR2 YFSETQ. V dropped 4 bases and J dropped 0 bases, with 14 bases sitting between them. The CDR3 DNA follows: TGCGCCAGCAGCGTCAGAGACAGATCCTCCTACGAGCAGTACTTC. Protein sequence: CASSVRDRSSYEQYF.

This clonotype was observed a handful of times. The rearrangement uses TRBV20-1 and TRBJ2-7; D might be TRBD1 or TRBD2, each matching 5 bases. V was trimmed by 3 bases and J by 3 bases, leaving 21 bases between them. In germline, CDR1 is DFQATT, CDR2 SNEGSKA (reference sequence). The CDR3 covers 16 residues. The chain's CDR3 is CSASKKSGRINYEQYF. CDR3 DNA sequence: TGCAGTGCTAGTAAGAAGTCGGGGCGAATTAACTACGAGCAGTACTTC.

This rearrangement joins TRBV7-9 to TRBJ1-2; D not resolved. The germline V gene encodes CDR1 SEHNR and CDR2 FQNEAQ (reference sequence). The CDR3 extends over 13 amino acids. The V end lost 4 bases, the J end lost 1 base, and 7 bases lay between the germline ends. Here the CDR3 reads CASSWTVNYGYTF. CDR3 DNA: TGTGCCAGCAGCTGGACGGTTAACTATGGCTACACCTTC.

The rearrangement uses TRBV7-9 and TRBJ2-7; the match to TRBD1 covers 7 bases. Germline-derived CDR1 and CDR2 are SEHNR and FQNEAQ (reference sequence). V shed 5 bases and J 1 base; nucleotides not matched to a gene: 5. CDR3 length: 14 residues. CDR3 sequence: CASSIPGGSYEQYF. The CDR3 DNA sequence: TGTGCCAGCAGCATCCCAGGGGGTTCCTACGAGCAGTACTTC.

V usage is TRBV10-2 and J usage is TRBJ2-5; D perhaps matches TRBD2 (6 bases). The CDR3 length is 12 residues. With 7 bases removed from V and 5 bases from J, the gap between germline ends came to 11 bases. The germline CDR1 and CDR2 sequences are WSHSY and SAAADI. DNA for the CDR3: TGCGCCAGCAAGGAGGGCCTCGAGACCCAGTACTTC. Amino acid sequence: CASKEGLETQYF.